This is a list of T cell receptor beta chains from one sample in a study of response to subunit inactivated influenza vaccine. TCRdb re-called the RT-PCR reads through MiXCR, storing one row per CDR3 protein. The table has about 800,000 distinct CDR3 sequences, about 20% seen once. This sample comprised PBMCs from blood, obtained roughly 5 days after vaccination. The receptors were gathered from a man aged 50 or older who received an inactivated influenza vaccine. CDR3s include the opening cysteine and the closing phenylalanine or tryptophan. The D gene is left open where the match is weak. Not every row has a clone size; where given, it reads once, few, many or a size class.

>TRBD2|few|TRBV20-1|TRBJ2-7
TGCAGTGCATTCTCTAGCGGGAGGCCCTACGAGCAGTACTTC
CSAFSSGRPYEQYF
>-|few|TRBV6-5|TRBJ2-7
TGTGCCAGCAGTAACGGACAGACGAGCTCCTACGAGCAGTACTTC
CASSNGQTSSYEQYF
>-|-|TRBV7-9|TRBJ1-1
TGTGCCAGCAGCGTAGACTGGTTCGAAGCTTTCTTT
CASSVDWFEAFF
>TRBD2|few|TRBV11-2|TRBJ2-1
TGTGCCAGCAGCGAGTCCGGGACTAGTACCGTTGGGGCCAATGAGCAGTTCTTC
CASSESGTSTVGANEQFF
>-|few|TRBV6-1|TRBJ2-2
TGTGCCAGCAGTCGCACGGAGGCCGGGGAGCTGTTTTTT
CASSRTEAGELFF
>-|few|TRBV20-1|TRBJ2-7
TGCAGTGCTAGAGATGGTAGCGGTTTGTCGGCGTACTTC
CSARDGSGLSAYF
>-|few|TRBV20-1|TRBJ1-3
TGCAGTGCCCCGTACTCTGGAAACACCATATATTTT
CSAPYSGNTIYF
>-|few|TRBV30|TRBJ2-2
TGTGCCTGGATTTTGGGCACCGGGGAGCTGTTTTTT
CAWILGTGELFF
>-|-|TRBV6-1|TRBJ2-1
TGTGCCAGCAGTGGCCGGGACCCGGGCGATGAGCAGTTCTTC
CASSGRDPGDEQFF
>-|few|TRBV10-3|TRBJ1-2
TGTGCCATCAGTGAAATGCCGGGACGAGACTATGGCTACACCTTC
CAISEMPGRDYGYTF
>-|-|TRBV12-3/TRBV12-4|TRBJ2-7
TGTGCCAGCAGTTCCGGGGGAAGCCACGAGCAGTACTTC
CASSSGGSHEQYF
>-|-|TRBV7-9|TRBJ2-7
TGTGCCAGCAGCTCAACCAATTCCAGGGCCGGCGAGCAGTACTTC
CASSSTNSRAGEQYF
>-|few|TRBV5-1|TRBJ2-7
TGCGCCAGCAGCTTGTACAGGGCCTCCTACGAGCAGTACTTC
CASSLYRASYEQYF
>-|-|TRBV27|TRBJ2-1
TGTGCCAGCAGTACCGCTCTCGGCAGGGATTATGAGCAGTTCTTC
CASSTALGRDYEQFF
>-|-|TRBV12-3/TRBV12-4|TRBJ1-1
TGTGCCAGCAGTTTAAGGAGGGAATGGACTGAAGCTTTCTTT
CASSLRREWTEAFF
>-|-|TRBV5-1|TRBJ2-1
TGCGCCAGCAGCTTGGTTTCTCTGCGGGGGCCCTACAATGAGCAGTTCTTC
CASSLVSLRGPYNEQFF
>-|many|TRBV7-2|TRBJ2-7
TGTGCCAGCAGCCATACGGGTTACGAGCAGTACTTC
CASSHTGYEQYF
>-|few|TRBV28|TRBJ2-4
TGTGCCAGCAGTTTGGGTCGGCAGGCCCAAAACATTCAGTACTTC
CASSLGRQAQNIQYF
>-|-|TRBV5-1|TRBJ2-1
TGCGCCAGCAGCCAAGTTTTGAACCACAATGAGCAGTTCTTC
CASSQVLNHNEQFF
>-|few|TRBV2|TRBJ2-2
TGTGCCAGCAACCTCCCGGGCATTCCGAACACCGGGGAGCTGTTTTTT
CASNLPGIPNTGELFF
>-|few|TRBV6-2/TRBV6-3|TRBJ1-6
TGTGCCAGCAGTTGGAGGGGGGGCTCACCCCTCCACTTT
CASSWRGGSPLHF
>TRBD2|few|TRBV15|TRBJ2-3
TGTGCCACCAGCAGCGGACTAGCGGGGGCCCCAGATACGCAGTATTTT
CATSSGLAGAPDTQYF
>-|few|TRBV4-1|TRBJ2-5
TGCGCCAGCAGCCAAGATCCCCTCTTACTAGGGGGGCAGACCCAGTACTTC
CASSQDPLLLGGQTQYF
>-|-|TRBV20-1|TRBJ2-5
TGCAGTGCTAGGGACAGCCAAGAGACCCAGTACTTC
CSARDSQETQYF
>TRBD1|-|TRBV5-6|TRBJ1-2
TGTGCCAGCAGCCACAGGGGGCGCGGCACCTTC
CASSHRGRGTF
>-|few|TRBV5-1|TRBJ2-3
TGCGCCAGCTCGGATCGGCGCGCTAATACGCAGTATTTT
CASSDRRANTQYF
>TRBD1|few|TRBV20-1|TRBJ2-7
TGCAGTGCTCCTGACAGGGGGCATTACGAGCAGTACTTC
CSAPDRGHYEQYF
>TRBD1|few|TRBV6-5|TRBJ2-1
TGTGCCAGCAGTTACCGCGTAGGGACAGGGGGCGCTTACAATGAGCAGTTCTTC
CASSYRVGTGGAYNEQFF
>-|few|TRBV14|TRBJ2-1
TGTGCCAGCAGCCTCGTAGCGGTAAATGAGCAGTTCTTC
CASSLVAVNEQFF
>TRBD1|-|TRBV7-9|TRBJ1-1
TGTGCCAGCAAGGTTGGACAGGGGACTGAAGCTTTCTTT
CASKVGQGTEAFF
>-|few|TRBV9|TRBJ1-3
TGTGCCAGCAGCGTAGAGGCGTTCTCTGGAAACACCATATATTTT
CASSVEAFSGNTIYF
>-|few|TRBV5-1|TRBJ2-1
TGCGCCAGCAGCTTAGGTCCAGGGGTGAGGGGCAATGAGCAGTTCTTC
CASSLGPGVRGNEQFF
>TRBD1|few|TRBV9|TRBJ2-7
TGTGCCAGCAACCCTACCCCAAGGGGACAGGGCGCCTACGAGCAGTACTTC
CASNPTPRGQGAYEQYF
>TRBD2|few|TRBV7-2|TRBJ2-2
TGTGCCAGCAGCTTAGCGGCGGGGGGCCGCACCGGGGAGCTGTTTTTT
CASSLAAGGRTGELFF
>TRBD2|few|TRBV6-1|TRBJ2-7
TGTGCCAGCAGCCAGACTAGCGGGGGGGTCTACGAGCAGTACTTC
CASSQTSGGVYEQYF
>-|few|TRBV6-1|TRBJ1-1
TGTGCCAGCAACCAGGGGAAGTACACTGAAGCTTTCTTT
CASNQGKYTEAFF
>TRBD1|-|TRBV7-3|TRBJ2-5
TGTGCCAGCAGCCCCGGCGTGGTACAGGGGGCGAGGGAGACCCAGTACTTC
CASSPGVVQGARETQYF
>-|-|TRBV3-1|TRBJ2-7
TGTGCCAGCAGCCAAGATCTGTCCAATCAGCCCTACGAGCAGTACTTC
CASSQDLSNQPYEQYF
>-|-|TRBV25-1|TRBJ1-4
TGTGCCAGCAGTGAATATTCCCTCGTGTCAGAAGAAAAACTGTTTTTT
CASSEYSLVSEEKLFF
>-|few|TRBV6-5|TRBJ2-7
TGTGCCAGCAGTTCCTTCGGTCAACGCCCCTACGAGCAGTACTTC
CASSSFGQRPYEQYF
>-|-|TRBV7-6|TRBJ2-3
TGTGCCAGCAGCTTAGAACCCCGGAGTATATTCACGCAGTATTTT
CASSLEPRSIFTQYF
>-|few|TRBV25-1|TRBJ2-2
TGTGCCAGCAGTGAATACGCAGAGCGGGCCACCGGGGAGCTGTTTTTT
CASSEYAERATGELFF
>-|few|TRBV6-2/TRBV6-3|TRBJ2-1
TGTGCCAGCAGTCTAAGAACTAGCAGTGAGCAGTTCTTC
CASSLRTSSEQFF
>-|-|TRBV3-1|TRBJ2-1
TGTGCCAGCAGCCAGCTAGCCGCTGAGCAGTTCTTC
CASSQLAAEQFF
>TRBD1|few|TRBV4-3|TRBJ2-1
TGCGCCAGCAGCCCCTTGGGCAGGGGGCGGAACAATGAGCAGTTCTTC
CASSPLGRGRNNEQFF
>-|-|TRBV6-5|TRBJ2-6
TGTGCCAGCAGTTACTCATTTGCTGCTGGGGCCAACGTCCTGACTTTC
CASSYSFAAGANVLTF
>TRBD1|many|TRBV20-1|TRBJ2-7
TGCAGTGCTAGGTTACAGGGGTTCTCCTACGAGCAGTACTTC
CSARLQGFSYEQYF
>-|few|TRBV11-2|TRBJ2-1
TGTGCCAGCAGCCACTACAAGTGGGAGTCCTACAATGAGCAGTTCTTC
CASSHYKWESYNEQFF
>-|-|TRBV9|TRBJ2-1
TGTGCCAGCAGCGTGGGCGGGCTTACCTACAATGAGCAGTTCTTC
CASSVGGLTYNEQFF
>-|-|TRBV18|TRBJ2-3
TGTGCCAGCTCACCAGAACTGGCGCAGTATTTT
CASSPELAQYF
>-|-|TRBV28|TRBJ2-1
TGTGCCAGCAGTTTAGGTATAGGTAGGTTCTTC
CASSLGIGRFF
>TRBD2|few|TRBV20-1|TRBJ2-3
TGCAGTGCTAGAGATAGCGGGGGCCCAGATACGCAGTATTTT
CSARDSGGPDTQYF